The entry below describes one T cell receptor (beta chain). V lost 6 bases to trimming and J lost 3 bases, with 11 bases between them. The CDR3 totals 13 residues. In germline, CDR1 is ENHRY, CDR2 SYGVKD. The sample originates from a study of cytomegalovirus exposure and HLA in healthy donors. Primers for the PCR totalled 60 Vbeta and 13 Jbeta. Sequencing was performed with immunoSEQ multiplex PCR; in TCRdb, only in-frame clones are kept and a portion is missing. The table has around 210,000 clones, roughly three quarters seen once. Sequencing input: PBMCs. The genes are TRBV10-3 and TRBJ1-1; tentatively, D is TRBD1 (6 bases). The TCR sequence derives from a middle-aged man in good health and CMV-seronegative. The CDR3 spells CAISNRVDTEAFF. The DNA for the CDR3 is TGTGCCATCAGCAACAGGGTTGACACTGAAGCTTTCTTT.